These 3 T cell receptor beta chains were all obtained from the same sample, sequenced in a study of CD8 T cells in Susac syndrome (dated by TCRdb to the late 2010s). The library was prepared using the immunoSEQ multiplex PCR assay. RNA was extracted with the RNeasy kit and roughly 0.45 to 1 ug was reverse transcribed using random hexamers. The raw public data were reprocessed by TCRdb itself: fastp quality trimming at Q25, MiXCR clonotype calling, in-frame beta chains only. Under each unique CDR3 protein, matching rows form one entry showing the most common genes and DNA. The sample records about 280,000 distinct CDR3 sequences, approximately 81% of which are singletons. The top ten hold approximately 0.11% of the sample. The sequencing sample was made of CD8+ T cells from PBMCs. These receptors all stem from a human donor with multiple sclerosis.

This chain joins TRBV28 and TRBJ2-7; D gene ambiguous. Trimming removed 6 bases at V and 4 bases at J, with 13 bases between. CDR3 length: 13 residues. Germline V gene data show CDR1 as MDHEN and CDR2 as SYDVKM. This chain's CDR3 is CASRSWGRYEQYF. CDR3 nucleotide sequence: TGTGCCAGCAGATCCTGGGGTCGGTACGAGCAGTACTTC. The full variable domain, its missing parts supplied by reference TRBV28 and TRBJ2-7, is DVKVTQSSRYLVKRTGEKVFLECVQDMDHENMFWYRQDPGLGLRLIYFSYDVKMKEKGDIPEGYSVSREKKERFSLILESASTNQTSMYLCASRSWGRYEQYFGPGTRLTVT.

This sequence joins TRBV20-1 and TRBJ1-1; D ambiguous. Germline V gene sequence: CDR1 DFQATT, CDR2 SNEGSKA (reference sequence). The CDR3 runs to 13 residues. The germline V and J ends were trimmed by 6 bases and 10 bases, with 21 bases remaining between them. The CDR3 DNA is TGCAGTGCCCGAAGAACCGGTCAATCTGTAGCTTTCTTT. Amino acids: CSARRTGQSVAFF.

The rearrangement uses TRBV4-1 and TRBJ2-1, with 9 nucleotides matching TRBD1. Germline CDR1 MGHRA, CDR2 YSYEKL. The CDR3 covers 15 residues. Trimming removed 3 bases from V and 7 bases from J; junction bases left unmatched: 7. The DNA of the CDR3 is TGCGCCAGCAGCCACCCCGGGACAGGGCAGAATGAGCAGTTCTTC. Translated: CASSHPGTGQNEQFF.